A selection of T cell receptor beta chains follows, all from one sample in a study of blood T cell repertoires in COVID-19. Data came from immunoSEQ multiplex PCR; TCRdb stores just in-frame clones and leaves some out. The repertoire holds around 220,000 clones, with roughly 80% as singletons. The sequencing input was peripheral blood. These receptors all come from a human donor in a cohort sampled during active COVID-19. Each CDR3 is given with its conserved first and last residue. A D gene is named only where the DNA matches it firmly. Expanded clones get a size class; other rows say once, few or many, or leave the size out.

cdr3_aa: CASSNGQAIDTPLHF
v_call: TRBV27
clone_size: NA
d_call: TRBD1

cdr3_aa: CASSLRLPLGGYTF
v_call: TRBV5-6
clone_size: NA
d_call: NA

cdr3_aa: CASSPQTVTYEQYF
v_call: TRBV18
clone_size: NA
d_call: NA

cdr3_aa: CASSLPTSGGYNEQFF
v_call: TRBV28
clone_size: NA
d_call: TRBD2

cdr3_aa: CASTQGWAYEQYF
v_call: TRBV12-3/TRBV12-4
clone_size: NA
d_call: TRBD1

cdr3_aa: CASRATSGVTKTQYF
v_call: TRBV5-6
clone_size: NA
d_call: TRBD2

cdr3_aa: CASSQELGARTEAFF
v_call: TRBV3-1/TRBV3-2
clone_size: many
d_call: NA

cdr3_aa: CASSQGVSSGRSYEQYF
v_call: TRBV4-3
clone_size: NA
d_call: NA

cdr3_aa: CASSLVGEAKNIQYF
v_call: TRBV7-2
clone_size: NA
d_call: NA

cdr3_aa: CASSSDRGRLAYGYTF
v_call: TRBV7-9
clone_size: once
d_call: TRBD1

cdr3_aa: CAWSGQNGQPQHF
v_call: TRBV30
clone_size: NA
d_call: NA

cdr3_aa: CASRWAGRRELFF
v_call: TRBV28
clone_size: NA
d_call: NA

cdr3_aa: CASSLPPGGTYEQYF
v_call: TRBV7-9
clone_size: NA
d_call: TRBD2

cdr3_aa: CASSPYGQGAKGNTIYF
v_call: TRBV11-2
clone_size: NA
d_call: TRBD1

cdr3_aa: CASSINADPHEQYF
v_call: TRBV19
clone_size: many
d_call: NA

cdr3_aa: CASSSDSGMGETQYF
v_call: TRBV7-3
clone_size: NA
d_call: NA

cdr3_aa: CSVASVQGGYGYTF
v_call: TRBV29-1
clone_size: NA
d_call: TRBD1

cdr3_aa: CASSRQGVMNTEAFF
v_call: TRBV6-5
clone_size: NA
d_call: TRBD1

cdr3_aa: CASSQQENSYEQYF
v_call: TRBV7-2
clone_size: NA
d_call: NA

cdr3_aa: CAISESGGKTEAFF
v_call: TRBV10-3
clone_size: NA
d_call: NA

cdr3_aa: CASSFGGSGNTIYF
v_call: TRBV5-8
clone_size: NA
d_call: NA

cdr3_aa: CASTEPGTGSSYEQYF
v_call: TRBV7-9
clone_size: NA
d_call: TRBD1

cdr3_aa: CASSPSRGTTSGANVLTF
v_call: TRBV18
clone_size: NA
d_call: NA

cdr3_aa: CASSEETSYSYEQYF
v_call: TRBV6-1
clone_size: few
d_call: NA

cdr3_aa: CASSSGTSGRLNEQFF
v_call: TRBV28
clone_size: medium-sized
d_call: TRBD2

cdr3_aa: CASRPNRGKGNTEAFF
v_call: TRBV28
clone_size: NA
d_call: TRBD1

cdr3_aa: CASSESGHGRSQHF
v_call: TRBV6-1
clone_size: NA
d_call: NA

cdr3_aa: CASSPGPRGGTEAFF
v_call: TRBV27
clone_size: once
d_call: NA